This T cell receptor (beta chain) was captured by sequencing in a study of T-cell memory formation after mild COVID-19. Study summary: TCR clusters were mostly confined to one donor each. Study findings and constraints: Contracting CD4+ clones sat mainly in CM and EM; CD8+ in EMRA.

Constant-segment primers and 5'RACE yielded cDNA libraries for TCR alpha and TCR beta, each carrying sample barcodes and UMIs. TCRdb reprocessed the 5' RACE reads with MiXCR, giving one entry per CDR3 protein. The top ten hold roughly 8.3% of the sample, which has around 510,000 distinct CDR3 sequences, roughly 20% seen once. The V and J ends lost 4 bases and 3 bases, in that order; junction bases with no gene match: 15. This CDR3 region has 18 residues. Regarding this clonotype: Its antigen is not known.

Material for sequencing was PBMCs or a T cell subset sorted from them (not recorded which). This TCR was recovered from an adult woman who had mild COVID-19 (a few samples of this study predate the infection). Cell type and time point are not known. The rearrangement links TRBV12-3 or TRBV12-4 to TRBJ1-3; 7 bases fit TRBD1. The CDR3 bases are TGTGCCAGCAGTTCTGCGCTGGGACAGCACCAAAGTGGAAACACCATATATTTT. Translated, it gives CASSSALGQHQSGNTIYF.